A selection of T cell receptor beta chains follows, all from one sample in a study of shared clonotypes between healthy human individuals. Measured with immunoSEQ multiplex PCR; TCRdb has only the in-frame clones, and not every one. The sample has around 240,000 clones; 60% to 80% are singletons. The sample was memory CD4+ T cells sorted from blood. The receptors here all came from a man younger than 45 in good health. The CDR3 runs from the conserved cysteine through the conserved F or W. D genes are given only for firm matches. Rows may omit the clone size; those that give it use once, few, many or a size class.

v_call: TRBV28; j_call: TRBJ2-2; d_call: TRBD1; clone_size: NA; cdr3_aa: CASSLPEGALTGELFF; cdr3_nt: TGTGCCAGCAGTTTACCTGAGGGGGCGCTGACCGGGGAGCTGTTTTTT
v_call: TRBV4-2; j_call: TRBJ2-1; d_call: NA; clone_size: few; cdr3_aa: CASSQDITGEQFF; cdr3_nt: TGTGCCAGCAGCCAAGATATCACAGGTGAGCAGTTCTTC
v_call: TRBV5-1; j_call: TRBJ1-4; d_call: TRBD1; clone_size: NA; cdr3_aa: CASSAGTGDEKLFF; cdr3_nt: TGCGCCAGCAGCGCCGGGACAGGGGATGAAAAACTGTTTTTT
v_call: TRBV19; j_call: TRBJ2-3; d_call: NA; clone_size: NA; cdr3_aa: CASSTQRDNSGDTQYF; cdr3_nt: TGTGCCAGTAGTACCCAACGGGACAATTCGGGAGATACGCAGTATTTT
v_call: TRBV4-1; j_call: TRBJ2-1; d_call: TRBD2; clone_size: NA; cdr3_aa: CASSQEGGLAVYNEQFF; cdr3_nt: TGCGCCAGCAGCCAAGAAGGAGGACTAGCGGTATACAATGAGCAGTTCTTC
v_call: TRBV30; j_call: TRBJ1-2; d_call: NA; clone_size: few; cdr3_aa: CAWKIGNGYTF; cdr3_nt: TGTGCCTGGAAAATCGGGAATGGCTACACCTTC
v_call: TRBV18; j_call: TRBJ1-5; d_call: NA; clone_size: many; cdr3_aa: CASSPPSETAHDKHSNQPQHF; cdr3_nt: TGTGCCAGCTCACCACCATCTGAGACAGCCCATGACAAACATAGCAATCAGCCCCAGCATTTT
v_call: TRBV5-1; j_call: TRBJ2-3; d_call: NA; clone_size: NA; cdr3_aa: CASSLETADTQYF; cdr3_nt: TGCGCCAGCAGCTTGGAGACGGCAGATACGCAGTATTTT
v_call: TRBV28; j_call: TRBJ2-7; d_call: NA; clone_size: NA; cdr3_aa: CASSLDGGSYEQYF; cdr3_nt: TGTGCCAGCAGTCTGGACGGAGGGTCCTACGAGCAGTACTTC
v_call: TRBV10-3; j_call: TRBJ2-1; d_call: NA; clone_size: NA; cdr3_aa: CAISESFTYNEQFF; cdr3_nt: TGTGCCATCAGTGAGTCGTTCACCTACAATGAGCAGTTCTTC
v_call: TRBV5-1; j_call: TRBJ2-1; d_call: NA; clone_size: once; cdr3_aa: CASRPVAGQEQFF; cdr3_nt: TGCGCCAGCAGACCAGTCGCGGGCCAAGAGCAGTTCTTC
v_call: TRBV6-1; j_call: TRBJ2-7; d_call: TRBD2; clone_size: NA; cdr3_aa: CASIKTGTGGSEQYF; cdr3_nt: TGTGCCAGCATCAAAACGGGGACGGGAGGGTCCGAGCAGTACTTC
v_call: TRBV7-3; j_call: TRBJ2-7; d_call: TRBD1; clone_size: NA; cdr3_aa: CASSSTGPSYEQYF; cdr3_nt: TGTGCCAGCAGCTCGACAGGGCCCTCCTACGAGCAGTACTTC
v_call: TRBV28; j_call: TRBJ2-2; d_call: TRBD1; clone_size: NA; cdr3_aa: CASSRGTGVTTGELFF; cdr3_nt: TGTGCCAGCAGCCGCGGGACAGGGGTTACCACCGGGGAGCTGTTTTTT
v_call: TRBV5-5; j_call: TRBJ2-3; d_call: NA; clone_size: once; cdr3_aa: CASSLERRGSTDTQYF; cdr3_nt: TGTGCCAGCAGCTTGGAGCGCAGGGGTAGCACAGATACGCAGTATTTT
v_call: TRBV6-1; j_call: TRBJ1-3; d_call: NA; clone_size: few; cdr3_aa: CASSASVALGHSGNTIYF; cdr3_nt: TGTGCCAGCAGTGCGAGTGTGGCTTTGGGCCACTCTGGAAACACCATATATTTT
v_call: TRBV10-3; j_call: TRBJ1-1; d_call: NA; clone_size: NA; cdr3_aa: CAISWTLDTEAFF; cdr3_nt: TGTGCCATCAGCTGGACGCTGGACACTGAAGCTTTCTTT
v_call: TRBV11-1; j_call: TRBJ2-7; d_call: TRBD1; clone_size: NA; cdr3_aa: CASSYTAGGTYEQYF; cdr3_nt: TGTGCCAGCAGCTACACGGCAGGGGGTACCTACGAGCAGTACTTC
v_call: TRBV7-9; j_call: TRBJ2-5; d_call: NA; clone_size: NA; cdr3_aa: CASSFYGRYGETQYF; cdr3_nt: TGTGCCAGCAGCTTTTACGGGCGGTATGGAGAGACCCAGTACTTC
v_call: TRBV5-1; j_call: TRBJ1-2; d_call: TRBD1; clone_size: few; cdr3_aa: CASSQMGQGDYGYTF; cdr3_nt: TGCGCCAGCAGCCAGATGGGACAGGGCGACTATGGCTACACCTTC
v_call: TRBV28; j_call: TRBJ1-5; d_call: NA; clone_size: NA; cdr3_aa: CASSLLGEGPLPQHF; cdr3_nt: TGTGCCAGCAGTTTATTGGGGGAAGGCCCGTTGCCCCAGCATTTT
v_call: TRBV28; j_call: TRBJ2-3; d_call: NA; clone_size: NA; cdr3_aa: CASSPGITDTQYF; cdr3_nt: TGTGCCAGCAGCCCAGGGATTACAGATACGCAGTATTTT
v_call: TRBV18; j_call: TRBJ2-2; d_call: NA; clone_size: NA; cdr3_aa: CASSPQSGTGELFF; cdr3_nt: TGTGCCAGCTCACCACAATCAGGGACCGGGGAGCTGTTTTTT
v_call: TRBV6-1; j_call: TRBJ2-5; d_call: NA; clone_size: many; cdr3_aa: CASNRGETQYF; cdr3_nt: TGTGCCAGCAATCGGGGAGAGACCCAGTACTTC
v_call: TRBV27; j_call: TRBJ2-3; d_call: TRBD2; clone_size: NA; cdr3_aa: CASSNVQPGLAGVEGSTDTQYF; cdr3_nt: TGTGCCAGCAGTAACGTACAACCGGGACTAGCGGGAGTGGAAGGTTCGACAGATACGCAGTATTTT
v_call: TRBV27; j_call: TRBJ2-7; d_call: NA; clone_size: NA; cdr3_aa: CASSPRTGPSYEQYF; cdr3_nt: TGTGCCAGCAGTCCACGGACGGGACCCTCCTACGAGCAGTACTTC
v_call: TRBV5-1; j_call: TRBJ2-2; d_call: NA; clone_size: NA; cdr3_aa: CASRGVQGPTGELFF; cdr3_nt: TGCGCCAGCAGAGGCGTCCAGGGTCCTACCGGGGAGCTGTTTTTT
v_call: TRBV9; j_call: TRBJ2-1; d_call: NA; clone_size: NA; cdr3_aa: CASGGTAIYNEQFF; cdr3_nt: TGTGCCAGCGGGGGGACAGCGATCTACAATGAGCAGTTCTTC
v_call: TRBV6-5; j_call: TRBJ2-5; d_call: NA; clone_size: few; cdr3_aa: CATVLLETQYF; cdr3_nt: TGTGCCACCGTACTACTAGAGACCCAGTACTTC
v_call: TRBV7-2; j_call: TRBJ2-1; d_call: NA; clone_size: few; cdr3_aa: CASSPSRLHNEQFF; cdr3_nt: TGTGCCAGCAGCCCCTCGCGGCTGCATAATGAGCAGTTCTTC
v_call: TRBV7-7; j_call: TRBJ2-1; d_call: TRBD2; clone_size: NA; cdr3_aa: CASSSAAGAPYNEQFF; cdr3_nt: TGTGCTAGCAGCTCCGCAGCGGGAGCCCCATACAATGAGCAGTTCTTC
v_call: TRBV2; j_call: TRBJ2-7; d_call: TRBD1; clone_size: NA; cdr3_aa: CASNRDSIYEQYF; cdr3_nt: TGTGCCAGCAACCGGGACAGCATCTACGAGCAGTACTTC
v_call: TRBV19; j_call: TRBJ1-5; d_call: NA; clone_size: NA; cdr3_aa: CASSLRGTNQPQHF; cdr3_nt: TGTGCCAGTAGCCTCCGGGGGACCAATCAGCCCCAGCATTTT
v_call: TRBV5-1; j_call: TRBJ2-7; d_call: NA; clone_size: NA; cdr3_aa: CASSLDPGTYEQYF; cdr3_nt: TGCGCCAGCAGCTTGGATCCGGGAACCTACGAGCAGTACTTC
v_call: TRBV7-8; j_call: TRBJ2-7; d_call: NA; clone_size: few; cdr3_aa: CASSLGPTAYEQYF; cdr3_nt: TGTGCCAGCAGCTTAGGCCCTACTGCCTACGAGCAGTACTTC
v_call: TRBV5-1; j_call: TRBJ2-5; d_call: NA; clone_size: NA; cdr3_aa: CASSLVGGETQYF; cdr3_nt: TGCGCCAGCAGCTTGGTGGGCGGAGAGACCCAGTACTTC
v_call: TRBV4-2; j_call: TRBJ2-2; d_call: NA; clone_size: NA; cdr3_aa: CASSFSDFTGELFF; cdr3_nt: TGTGCCAGCAGCTTTTCCGATTTCACCGGGGAGCTGTTTTTT
v_call: TRBV7-9; j_call: TRBJ1-1; d_call: NA; clone_size: NA; cdr3_aa: CASSPRGGNTEAFF; cdr3_nt: TGTGCCAGCAGCCCTCGCGGGGGAAACACTGAAGCTTTCTTT
v_call: TRBV2; j_call: TRBJ2-3; d_call: NA; clone_size: NA; cdr3_aa: CASRVEGLTDTQYF; cdr3_nt: TGTGCCAGCAGGGTAGAGGGACTCACAGATACGCAGTATTTT
v_call: TRBV7-9; j_call: TRBJ2-1; d_call: NA; clone_size: NA; cdr3_aa: CASTLGLVGDRVNEQFF; cdr3_nt: TGTGCCAGCACCCTGGGACTGGTGGGAGACAGGGTCAATGAGCAGTTCTTC
v_call: TRBV6-1; j_call: TRBJ2-4; d_call: NA; clone_size: NA; cdr3_aa: CASSLAKNIQYF; cdr3_nt: TGTGCCAGCAGTCTAGCCAAAAACATTCAGTACTTC
v_call: TRBV7-2; j_call: TRBJ2-5; d_call: TRBD1; clone_size: few; cdr3_aa: CASSLMTGDQETQYF; cdr3_nt: TGTGCCAGCAGCTTAATGACAGGGGATCAAGAGACCCAGTACTTC
v_call: TRBV28; j_call: TRBJ2-7; d_call: NA; clone_size: NA; cdr3_aa: CASSPTVAYEQYF; cdr3_nt: TGTGCCAGCAGCCCCACGGTGGCCTACGAGCAGTACTTC
v_call: TRBV2; j_call: TRBJ2-7; d_call: NA; clone_size: medium-sized; cdr3_aa: CASSEYEQYF; cdr3_nt: TGTGCCAGCAGCGAATACGAGCAGTACTTC
v_call: TRBV6-4; j_call: TRBJ1-1; d_call: NA; clone_size: NA; cdr3_aa: CASSWQWNTEAFF; cdr3_nt: TGTGCCAGCAGTTGGCAATGGAACACTGAAGCTTTCTTT
v_call: TRBV7-3; j_call: TRBJ1-1; d_call: NA; clone_size: NA; cdr3_aa: CASSFRHGNTEAFF; cdr3_nt: TGTGCCAGCAGCTTTAGACACGGGAACACTGAAGCTTTCTTT
v_call: TRBV6-6; j_call: TRBJ1-3; d_call: TRBD1; clone_size: NA; cdr3_aa: CASRLDRGNTIYF; cdr3_nt: TGTGCCAGCAGGCTGGACAGGGGAAACACCATATATTTT
v_call: TRBV29-1; j_call: TRBJ2-2; d_call: NA; clone_size: NA; cdr3_aa: CSVGAGELFF; cdr3_nt: TGCAGCGTAGGTGCCGGGGAGCTGTTTTTT
v_call: TRBV7-3; j_call: TRBJ2-1; d_call: TRBD2; clone_size: NA; cdr3_aa: CASSRGTSGNEQFF; cdr3_nt: TGTGCCAGCAGCCGAGGGACTAGCGGCAATGAGCAGTTCTTC